There are a few counts of the clone carrying this T cell receptor beta chain. As yet, its antigen is unknown. This specimen belongs to a study of T cells after yellow fever vaccination. Whole-study results and caveats: Clonotype sharing between CD4 and CD8 compartments was small.

Per germline, CDR1 MNHEY and CDR2 SMNVEV (reference sequence). CDR3 size: 12 residues. With 5 bases clipped from V and 13 bases from J, the junction kept 6 bases outside the gene matches. One entry per CDR3 protein results from TCRdb running MiXCR on the 5' RACE reads. Seen here are hundreds of thousands of distinct CDR3 sequences, about 4% observed once, and the top ten hold around 25%. V gene TRBV27 combines with J gene TRBJ2-5; TRBD2 matches at 11 bases. The source of this sequence is a man younger than 35 who received the YFV17D yellow fever vaccine. The sequenced sample was PBMCs, obtained 5 days after the yellow fever booster vaccination. CDR3 nucleotide sequence: TGTGCCAGCAGTCCACTAGCGGGGGTGTCGTACTTC. It encodes CASSPLAGVSYF.